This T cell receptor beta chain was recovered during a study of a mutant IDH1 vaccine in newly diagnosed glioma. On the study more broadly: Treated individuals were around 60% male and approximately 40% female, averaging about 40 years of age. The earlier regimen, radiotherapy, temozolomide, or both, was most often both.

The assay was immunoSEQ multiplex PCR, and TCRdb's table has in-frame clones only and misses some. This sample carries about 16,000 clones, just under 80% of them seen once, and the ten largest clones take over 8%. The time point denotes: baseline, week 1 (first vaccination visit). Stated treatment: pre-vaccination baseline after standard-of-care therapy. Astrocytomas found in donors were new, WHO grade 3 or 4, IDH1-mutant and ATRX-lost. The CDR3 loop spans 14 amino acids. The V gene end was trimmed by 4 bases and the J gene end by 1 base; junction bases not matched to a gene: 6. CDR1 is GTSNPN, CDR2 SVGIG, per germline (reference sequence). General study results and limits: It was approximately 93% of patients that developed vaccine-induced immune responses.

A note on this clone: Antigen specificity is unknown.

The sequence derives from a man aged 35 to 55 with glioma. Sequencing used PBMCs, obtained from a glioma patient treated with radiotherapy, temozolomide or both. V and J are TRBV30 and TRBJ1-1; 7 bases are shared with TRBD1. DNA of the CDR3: TGTGCCTGGAATGGAGACAGGGCGAACACTGAAGCTTTCTTT. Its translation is CAWNGDRANTEAFF.